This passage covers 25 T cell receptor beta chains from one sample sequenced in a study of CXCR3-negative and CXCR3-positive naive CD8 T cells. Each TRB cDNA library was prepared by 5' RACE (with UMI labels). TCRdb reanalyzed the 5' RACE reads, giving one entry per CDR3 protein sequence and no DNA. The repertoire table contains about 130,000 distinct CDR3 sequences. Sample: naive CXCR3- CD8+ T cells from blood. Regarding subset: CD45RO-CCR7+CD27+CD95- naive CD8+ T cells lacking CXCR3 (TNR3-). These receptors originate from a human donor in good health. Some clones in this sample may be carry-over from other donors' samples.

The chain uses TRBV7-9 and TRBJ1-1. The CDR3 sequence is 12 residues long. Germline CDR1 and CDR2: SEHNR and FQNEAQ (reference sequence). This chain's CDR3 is CASSLGRPEAFF.

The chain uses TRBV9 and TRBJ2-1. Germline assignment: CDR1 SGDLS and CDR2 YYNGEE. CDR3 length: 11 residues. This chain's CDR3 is CASSVAAEQFF.

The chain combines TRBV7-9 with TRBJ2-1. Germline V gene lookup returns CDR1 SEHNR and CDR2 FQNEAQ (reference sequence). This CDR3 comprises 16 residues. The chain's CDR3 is CASSLGVGARYNEQFF.

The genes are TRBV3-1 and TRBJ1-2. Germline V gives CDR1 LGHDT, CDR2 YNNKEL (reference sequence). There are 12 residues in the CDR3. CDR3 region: CASSQQASGYTF.

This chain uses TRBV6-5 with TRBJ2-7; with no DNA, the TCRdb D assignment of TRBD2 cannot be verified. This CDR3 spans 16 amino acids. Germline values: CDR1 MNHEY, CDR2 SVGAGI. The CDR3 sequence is CASSLEGLAGVVEQYF.

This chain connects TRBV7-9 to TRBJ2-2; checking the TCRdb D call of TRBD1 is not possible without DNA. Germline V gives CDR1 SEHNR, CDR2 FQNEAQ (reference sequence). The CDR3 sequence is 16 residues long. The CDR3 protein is CASRYPSGTLTGELFF.

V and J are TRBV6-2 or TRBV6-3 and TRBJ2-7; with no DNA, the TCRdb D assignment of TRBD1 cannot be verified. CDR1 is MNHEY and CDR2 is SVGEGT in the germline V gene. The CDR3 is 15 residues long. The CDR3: CASSYSGRELNEQYF.

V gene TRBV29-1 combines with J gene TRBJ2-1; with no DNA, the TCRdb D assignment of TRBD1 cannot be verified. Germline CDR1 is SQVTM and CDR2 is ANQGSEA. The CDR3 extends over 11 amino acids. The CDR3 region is CSVARDNEQFF.

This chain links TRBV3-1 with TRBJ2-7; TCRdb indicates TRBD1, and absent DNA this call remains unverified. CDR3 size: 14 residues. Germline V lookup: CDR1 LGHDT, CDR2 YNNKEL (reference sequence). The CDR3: CASSLLDRGGEQYF.

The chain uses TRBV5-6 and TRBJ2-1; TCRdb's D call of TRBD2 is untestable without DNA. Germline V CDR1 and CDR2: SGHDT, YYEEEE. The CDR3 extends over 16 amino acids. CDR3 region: CASSLAVGRIYNEQFF.

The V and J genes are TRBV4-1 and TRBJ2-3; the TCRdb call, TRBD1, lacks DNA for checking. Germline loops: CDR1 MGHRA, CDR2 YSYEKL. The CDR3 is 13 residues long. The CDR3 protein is CASSSTGTDTQYF.

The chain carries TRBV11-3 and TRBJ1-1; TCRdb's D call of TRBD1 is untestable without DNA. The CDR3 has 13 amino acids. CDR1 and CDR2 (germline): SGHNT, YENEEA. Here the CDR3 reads CASTQGGNTEAFF. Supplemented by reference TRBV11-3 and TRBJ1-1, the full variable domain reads EAGVVQSPRYKIIEKKQPVAFWCNPISGHNTLYWYLQNLGQGPELLIRYENEEAVDDSQLPKDRFSAERLKGVDSTLKIQPAELGDSAVYLCASTQGGNTEAFFGQGTRLTVV.

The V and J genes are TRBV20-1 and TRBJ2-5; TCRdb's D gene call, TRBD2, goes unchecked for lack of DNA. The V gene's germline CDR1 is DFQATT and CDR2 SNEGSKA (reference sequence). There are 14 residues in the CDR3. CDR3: CSARERGGLETQYF.

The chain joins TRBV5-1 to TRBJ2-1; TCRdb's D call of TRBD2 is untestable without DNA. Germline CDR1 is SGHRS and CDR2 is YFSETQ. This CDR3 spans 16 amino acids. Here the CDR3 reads CASSLVASGVYNEQFF.

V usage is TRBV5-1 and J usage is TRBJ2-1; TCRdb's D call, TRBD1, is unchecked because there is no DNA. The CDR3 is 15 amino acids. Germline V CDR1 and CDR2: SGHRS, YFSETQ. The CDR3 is CASSFSRGLNNEQFF.

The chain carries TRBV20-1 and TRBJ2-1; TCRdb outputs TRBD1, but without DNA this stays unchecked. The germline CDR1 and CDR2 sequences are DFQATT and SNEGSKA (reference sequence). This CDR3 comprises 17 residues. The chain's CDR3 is CSARLLGAFTGGNEQFF.

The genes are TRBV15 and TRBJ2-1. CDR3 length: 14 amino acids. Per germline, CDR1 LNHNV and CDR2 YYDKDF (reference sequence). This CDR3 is CATSRGTNGDEQFF.

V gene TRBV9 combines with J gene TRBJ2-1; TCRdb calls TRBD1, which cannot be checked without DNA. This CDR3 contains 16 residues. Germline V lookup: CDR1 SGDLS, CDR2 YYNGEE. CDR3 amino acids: CASSGDRGRAYNEQFF.

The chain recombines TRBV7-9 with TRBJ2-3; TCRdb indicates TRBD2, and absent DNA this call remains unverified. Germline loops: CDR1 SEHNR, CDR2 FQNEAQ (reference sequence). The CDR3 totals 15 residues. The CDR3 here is CASSPTSGVADTQYF.

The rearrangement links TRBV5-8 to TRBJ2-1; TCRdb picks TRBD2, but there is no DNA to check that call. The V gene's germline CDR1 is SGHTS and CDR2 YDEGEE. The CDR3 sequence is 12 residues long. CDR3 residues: CASRRGTSGVFF.

The CDR3 is CSVEEDNHHSYEQYF. The chain couples TRBV29-1 to TRBJ2-7. The CDR3 is made up of 15 amino acids. Germline V lookup: CDR1 SQVTM, CDR2 ANQGSEA.

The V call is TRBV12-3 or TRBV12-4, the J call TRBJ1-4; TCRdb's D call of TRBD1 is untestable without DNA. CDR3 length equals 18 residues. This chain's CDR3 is CASSPSHDRDTTNEKLFF.

CDR3 amino acids: CATSSHRDRGRETQYF. This sequence joins TRBV15 and TRBJ2-5; TCRdb calls TRBD1, which cannot be checked without DNA. This CDR3 has 16 residues. Germline-derived CDR1 and CDR2 are LNHNV and YYDKDF (reference sequence).

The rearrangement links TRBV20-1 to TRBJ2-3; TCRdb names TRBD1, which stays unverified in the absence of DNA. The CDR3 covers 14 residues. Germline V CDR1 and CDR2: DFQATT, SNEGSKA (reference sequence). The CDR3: CSARVRGDTDTQYF.

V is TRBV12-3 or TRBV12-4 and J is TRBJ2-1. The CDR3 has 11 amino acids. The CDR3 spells CASSLFGEQFF.